This T cell receptor (beta chain) was observed in a study of control samples from healthy donors and cancer patients. The protocol was immunoSEQ multiplex PCR, while the TCRdb copy is restricted to in-frame clones and leaves out a portion. The sample carries over 80,000 clones, 91% recorded once. Germline CDR1 WNHNN, CDR2 SYGVQD (reference sequence). The CDR3 is 15 amino acids. With 5 bases clipped from V and 6 bases from J, the junction kept 6 bases outside the gene matches. The TCR sequence derives from a man in his thirties or forties in good health. Sample: blood. The chain combines TRBV10-1 with TRBJ2-2, with TRBD1 matching over 10 bases. Written as DNA, the CDR3 is TGCGCCAGCAGTCCGGGACAGGGGATTCCCGGGGAGCTGTTTTTT. Protein: CASSPGQGIPGELFF.